The rows below give T cell receptor beta chains drawn from one sample of a study of T cells in narcolepsy. The data were produced by immunoSEQ multiplex PCR, yet TCRdb's version contains in-frame clones alone and is incomplete. In the table there are fewer than 40,000 clones, 81% of which are singletons. Sequenced material: memory (CD45RA-) CD4+ T cells from blood. The receptors originated from a human donor in good health. Both conserved end residues are part of each CDR3. A D gene is named only where the DNA matches it firmly. Only some rows state a clone size, as once, few, many or a class for expanded clones.

TRBV30	TRBD2	-	TRBJ2-1	TGTGCCTGGACTAGCGGGAGCTCCTACAATGAGCAGTTCTTC	CAWTSGSSYNEQFF
TRBV2	-	-	TRBJ2-1	TGTGCCAGCAAAGGGGCGAGCTCCTACAATGAGCAGTTCTTC	CASKGASSYNEQFF
TRBV19	-	-	TRBJ1-5	TGTGCCAGTGGAGACCCGGACAAGGGCCTAAGCGAGCCCCAGCATTTT	CASGDPDKGLSEPQHF
TRBV19	TRBD1	-	TRBJ2-1	TGTGCCAGCAACAACAGGGGGCTATACAATGAGCAGTTCTTC	CASNNRGLYNEQFF
TRBV19	-	-	TRBJ2-1	TGTGCCAGTAGTATTACCGGACCCCACAATGAGCAGTTCTTC	CASSITGPHNEQFF
TRBV11-2	TRBD1	-	TRBJ1-5	TGTGCCAGCAGCTGGGGGACAGGGGGCAATATTAATCAGCCCCAGCATTTT	CASSWGTGGNINQPQHF
TRBV6-5	-	-	TRBJ2-7	TGTGCCAGCAGTGACAGTAGCTCCTACGAGCAGTACTTC	CASSDSSSYEQYF
TRBV5-1	-	few	TRBJ2-1	TGCGCCAGCAGTCCAACCCAGACAAGCTCCTACAATGAGCAGTTCTTC	CASSPTQTSSYNEQFF
TRBV2	TRBD1	-	TRBJ2-1	TGTGCCAGCAGGAGAACCGACAGGGGGGATTCGGGTGAGCAGTTCTTC	CASRRTDRGDSGEQFF
TRBV6-9	TRBD1	-	TRBJ1-5	TGTGCCAGCAGTTCCAAAGAACCGGGACAGCATCCCGGCAATCAGCCCCAGCATTTT	CASSSKEPGQHPGNQPQHF
TRBV7-2	-	-	TRBJ2-7	TGTGCCAGCAGCTCTAACTACGAGCAGTACTTC	CASSSNYEQYF
TRBV7-2	-	-	TRBJ2-1	TGTGCCAGCAGCCGATCGTCCTACAATGAGCAGTTCTTC	CASSRSSYNEQFF
TRBV6-1	-	-	TRBJ1-2	TGTGCCGCCGGGGGGATCTATGGCTACACCTTC	CAAGGIYGYTF
TRBV9	-	few	TRBJ2-1	TGTGCCAGCAGCGTAGAAGGGCGGTACAATGAGCAGTTCTTC	CASSVEGRYNEQFF
TRBV5-1	-	-	TRBJ1-2	TGCGCCAGCACGGCGGGCGGGGGCGACTATGGCTACACCTTC	CASTAGGGDYGYTF
TRBV2	-	-	TRBJ1-1	TGTGCCAGCAGCTCAACCCCTTTGACAGGCCTTAGGGACACTGAAGCTTTCTTT	CASSSTPLTGLRDTEAFF
TRBV7-1	-	-	TRBJ2-7	TGTGCCAGCAGCTTAGTTTGGTCGGGAGCCTACGAGCAGTACTTC	CASSLVWSGAYEQYF
TRBV19	-	-	TRBJ2-7	TGTGCCAGTAGTATCCAAAGGTCTCAAGAGCAGTACTTC	CASSIQRSQEQYF
TRBV7-2	-	-	TRBJ2-5	TGTGCCAGCAGTTTCCTTCTACCCGGAGAGGAGACCCAGTACTTC	CASSFLLPGEETQYF
TRBV7-3	-	once	TRBJ2-2	TGTGCCAGCAGCTTAATCGGGGCCGGGGAGCTGTTTTTT	CASSLIGAGELFF
TRBV19	-	-	TRBJ2-1	TGTGCCAGTAGATATGTGGGCTCCTACAATGAGCAGTTCTTC	CASRYVGSYNEQFF
TRBV30	TRBD2	-	TRBJ2-1	TGTGCCCTAGCGGCCCACTACAATGAGCAGTTCTTC	CALAAHYNEQFF
TRBV6-6	-	few	TRBJ2-3	TGTGCCCCCACCTCCATTTACACAGATACGCAGTATTTT	CAPTSIYTDTQYF
TRBV7-9	TRBD1	once	TRBJ2-3	TGTGCCAGCAGCATAGGGGACAGGGGAGAGACAGATACGCAGTATTTT	CASSIGDRGETDTQYF
TRBV19	TRBD1	-	TRBJ1-2	TGTGCCAGTAGCGGGACAGGGGACTATGGCTACACCTTC	CASSGTGDYGYTF